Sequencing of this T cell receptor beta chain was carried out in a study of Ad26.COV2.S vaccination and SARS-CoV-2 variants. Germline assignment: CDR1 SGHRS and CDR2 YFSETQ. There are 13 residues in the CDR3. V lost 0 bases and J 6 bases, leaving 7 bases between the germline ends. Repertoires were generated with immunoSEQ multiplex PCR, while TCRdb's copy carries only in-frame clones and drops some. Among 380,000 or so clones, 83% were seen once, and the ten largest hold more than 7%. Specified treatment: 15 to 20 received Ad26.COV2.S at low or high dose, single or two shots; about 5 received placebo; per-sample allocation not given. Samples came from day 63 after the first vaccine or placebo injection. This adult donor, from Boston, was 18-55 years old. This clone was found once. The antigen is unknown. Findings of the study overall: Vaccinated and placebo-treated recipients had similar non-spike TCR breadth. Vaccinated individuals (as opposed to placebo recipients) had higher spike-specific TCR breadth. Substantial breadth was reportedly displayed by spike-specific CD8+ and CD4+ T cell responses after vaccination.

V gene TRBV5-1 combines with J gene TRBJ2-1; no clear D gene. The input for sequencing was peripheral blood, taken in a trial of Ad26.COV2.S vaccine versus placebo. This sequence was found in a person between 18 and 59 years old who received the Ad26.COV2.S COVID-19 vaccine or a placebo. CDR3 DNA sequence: TGCGCCAGCAGCTTGGGATCCACCAATGAGCAGTTCTTC. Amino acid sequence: CASSLGSTNEQFF.